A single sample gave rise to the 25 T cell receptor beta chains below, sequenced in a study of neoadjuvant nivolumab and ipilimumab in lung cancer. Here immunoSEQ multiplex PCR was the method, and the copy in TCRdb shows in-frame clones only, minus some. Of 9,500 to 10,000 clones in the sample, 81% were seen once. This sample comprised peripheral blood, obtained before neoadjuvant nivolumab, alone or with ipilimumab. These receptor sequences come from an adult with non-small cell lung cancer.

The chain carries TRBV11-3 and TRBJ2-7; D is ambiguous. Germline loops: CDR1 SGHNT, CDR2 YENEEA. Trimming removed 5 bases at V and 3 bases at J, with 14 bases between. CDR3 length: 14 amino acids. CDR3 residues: CASSLQPTSYEQYF. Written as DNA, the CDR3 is TGTGCCAGCAGCCTCCAACCTACGAGCTACGAGCAGTACTTC. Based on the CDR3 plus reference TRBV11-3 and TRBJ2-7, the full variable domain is EAGVVQSPRYKIIEKKQPVAFWCNPISGHNTLYWYLQNLGQGPELLIRYENEEAVDDSQLPKDRFSAERLKGVDSTLKIQPAELGDSAVYLCASSLQPTSYEQYFGPGTRLTVT.

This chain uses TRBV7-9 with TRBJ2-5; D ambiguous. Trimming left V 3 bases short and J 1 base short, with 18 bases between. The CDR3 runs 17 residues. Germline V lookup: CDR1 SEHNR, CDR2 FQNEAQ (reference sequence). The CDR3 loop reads CASSFLFRETPQETQYF. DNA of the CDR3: TGTGCCAGCAGCTTCCTATTCCGAGAGACACCCCAAGAGACCCAGTACTTC.

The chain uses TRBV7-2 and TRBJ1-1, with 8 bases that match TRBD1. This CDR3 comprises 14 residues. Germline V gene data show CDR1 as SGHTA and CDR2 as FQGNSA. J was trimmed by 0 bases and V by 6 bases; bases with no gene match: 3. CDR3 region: CASSRTGLNTEAFF. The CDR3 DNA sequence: TGTGCCAGCAGTCGGACAGGGCTGAACACTGAAGCTTTCTTT.

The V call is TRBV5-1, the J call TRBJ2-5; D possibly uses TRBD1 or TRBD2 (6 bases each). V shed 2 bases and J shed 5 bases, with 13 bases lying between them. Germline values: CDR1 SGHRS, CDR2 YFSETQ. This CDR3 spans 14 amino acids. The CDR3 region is CASSFGGGVETQYF. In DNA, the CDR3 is TGCGCCAGCAGCTTCGGAGGGGGTGTGGAGACCCAGTACTTC.

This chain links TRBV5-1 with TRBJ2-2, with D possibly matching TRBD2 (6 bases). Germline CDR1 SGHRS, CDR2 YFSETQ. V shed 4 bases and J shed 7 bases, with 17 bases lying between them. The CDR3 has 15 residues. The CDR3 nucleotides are TGCGCCAGCAGCCAGGGACTGCGGGGAGTCGGGGAGCTGTTTTTT. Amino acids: CASSQGLRGVGELFF.

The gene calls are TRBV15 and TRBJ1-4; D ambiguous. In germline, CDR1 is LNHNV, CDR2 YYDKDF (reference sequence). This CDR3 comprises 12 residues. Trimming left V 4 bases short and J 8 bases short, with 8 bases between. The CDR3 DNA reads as TGTGCCACCAGCATAGACGGGGAAAAACTGTTTTTT. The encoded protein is CATSIDGEKLFF.

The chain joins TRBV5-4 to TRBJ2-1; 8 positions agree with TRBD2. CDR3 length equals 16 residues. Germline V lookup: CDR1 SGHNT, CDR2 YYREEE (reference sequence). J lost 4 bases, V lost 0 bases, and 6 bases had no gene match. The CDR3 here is CASSLATSARYNEQFF. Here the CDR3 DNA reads TGTGCCAGCAGCTTGGCGACTAGCGCGAGATACAATGAGCAGTTCTTC. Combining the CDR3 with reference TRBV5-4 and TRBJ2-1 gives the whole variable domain ETGVTQSPTHLIKTRGQQVTLRCSSQSGHNTVSWYQQALGQGPQFIFQYYREEENGRGNFPPRFSGLQFPNYSSELNVNALELDDSALYLCASSLATSARYNEQFFGPGTRLTVL.

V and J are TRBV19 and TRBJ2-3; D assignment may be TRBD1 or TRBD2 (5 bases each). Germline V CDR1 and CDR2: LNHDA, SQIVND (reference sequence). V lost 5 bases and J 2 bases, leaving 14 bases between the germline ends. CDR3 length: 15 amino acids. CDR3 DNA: TGTGCCAGTAGTCTTCGGGACCTAAACACAGATACGCAGTATTTT. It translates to CASSLRDLNTDTQYF.

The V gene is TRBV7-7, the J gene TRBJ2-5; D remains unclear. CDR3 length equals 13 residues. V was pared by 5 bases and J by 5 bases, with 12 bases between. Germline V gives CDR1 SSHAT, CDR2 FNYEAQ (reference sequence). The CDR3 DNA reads TGTGCCAGCAGCCGTGGGCCGAGGGAGACCCAGTACTTC. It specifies CASSRGPRETQYF.

The chain's CDR3 is CASSLSRGTEAFF. The CDR3 coding sequence is TGTGCCAGCAGCCTTAGCAGGGGGACTGAAGCTTTCTTT. The chain combines TRBV13 with TRBJ1-1; 7 nucleotides line up with TRBD1. CDR3 length: 13 residues. The germline V gene encodes CDR1 PRHDT and CDR2 FYEKMQ (reference sequence). Trimming took 5 bases from V and 5 from J; bases not matched to a gene: 5.

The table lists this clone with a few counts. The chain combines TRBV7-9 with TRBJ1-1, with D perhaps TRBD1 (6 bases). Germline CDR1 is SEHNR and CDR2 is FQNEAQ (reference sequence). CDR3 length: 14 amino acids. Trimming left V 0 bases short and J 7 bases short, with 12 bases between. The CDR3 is CASSLADRSSEAFF. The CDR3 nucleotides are TGTGCCAGCAGCTTAGCCGACAGGAGCAGTGAAGCTTTCTTT.

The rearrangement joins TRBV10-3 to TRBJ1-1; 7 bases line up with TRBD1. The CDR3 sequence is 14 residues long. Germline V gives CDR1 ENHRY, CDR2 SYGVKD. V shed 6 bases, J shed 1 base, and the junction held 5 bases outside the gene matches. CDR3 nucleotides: TGTGCCATCAGAGAGGGACAGCCGAACACTGAAGCTTTCTTT. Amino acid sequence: CAIREGQPNTEAFF.

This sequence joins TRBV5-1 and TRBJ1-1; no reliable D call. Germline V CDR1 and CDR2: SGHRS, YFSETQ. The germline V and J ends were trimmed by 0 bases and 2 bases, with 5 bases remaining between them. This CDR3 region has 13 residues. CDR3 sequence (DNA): TGCGCCAGCAGCTTGGCCAGCAACACTGAAGCTTTCTTT. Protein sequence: CASSLASNTEAFF.

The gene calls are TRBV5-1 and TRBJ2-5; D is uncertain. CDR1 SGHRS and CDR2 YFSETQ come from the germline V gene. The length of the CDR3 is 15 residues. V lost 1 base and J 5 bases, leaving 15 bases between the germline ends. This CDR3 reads CASSLMGEVGETQYF. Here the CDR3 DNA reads TGCGCCAGCAGCTTGATGGGTGAAGTAGGCGAGACCCAGTACTTC.

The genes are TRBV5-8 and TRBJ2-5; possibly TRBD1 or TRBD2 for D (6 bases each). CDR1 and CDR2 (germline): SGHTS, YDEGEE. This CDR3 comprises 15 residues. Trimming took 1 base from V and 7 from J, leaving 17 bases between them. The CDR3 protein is CASSLSRSGEATQYF. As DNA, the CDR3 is TGTGCCAGCAGCTTGTCTAGGTCAGGGGAGGCGACCCAGTACTTC.

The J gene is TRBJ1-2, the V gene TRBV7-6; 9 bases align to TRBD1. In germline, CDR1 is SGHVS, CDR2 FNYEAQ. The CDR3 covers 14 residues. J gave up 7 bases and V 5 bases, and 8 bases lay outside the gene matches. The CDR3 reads CASSQHRGPSGYTF. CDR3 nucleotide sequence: TGTGCCAGCAGCCAACACAGGGGGCCGAGTGGCTACACCTTC. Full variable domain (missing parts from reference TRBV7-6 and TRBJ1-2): GAGVSQSPRYKVTKRGQDVALRCDPISGHVSLYWYRQALGQGPEFLTYFNYEAQQDKSGLPNDRFSAERPEGSISTLTIQRTEQRDSAMYRCASSQHRGPSGYTFGSGTRLTVV.

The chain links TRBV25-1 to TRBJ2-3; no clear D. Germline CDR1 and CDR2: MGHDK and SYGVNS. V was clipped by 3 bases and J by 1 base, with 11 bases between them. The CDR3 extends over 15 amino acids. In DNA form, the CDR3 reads TGTGCCAGCAGTGACGTGGGATCAGGCACAGATACGCAGTATTTT. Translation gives CASSDVGSGTDTQYF.

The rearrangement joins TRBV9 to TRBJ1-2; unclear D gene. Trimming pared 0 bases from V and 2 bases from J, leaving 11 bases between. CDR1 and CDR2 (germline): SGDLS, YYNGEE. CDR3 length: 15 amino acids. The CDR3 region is CASSVEGGPNYGYTF. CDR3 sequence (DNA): TGTGCCAGCAGCGTAGAGGGTGGGCCGAACTATGGCTACACCTTC.

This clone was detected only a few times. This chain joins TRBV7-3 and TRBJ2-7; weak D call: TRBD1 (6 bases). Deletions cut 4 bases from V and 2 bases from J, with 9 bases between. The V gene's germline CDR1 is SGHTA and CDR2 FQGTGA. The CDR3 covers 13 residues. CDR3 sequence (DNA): TGTGCCAGCAGCTCAGGGGCGACCTACGAGCAGTACTTC. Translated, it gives CASSSGATYEQYF.

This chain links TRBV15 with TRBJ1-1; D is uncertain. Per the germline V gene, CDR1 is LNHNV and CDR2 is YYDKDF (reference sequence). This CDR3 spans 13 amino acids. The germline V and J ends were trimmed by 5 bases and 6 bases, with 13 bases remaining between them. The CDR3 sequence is CATSAGRRPEAFF. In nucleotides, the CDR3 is TGTGCCACCAGCGCTGGCCGGCGGCCTGAAGCTTTCTTT.

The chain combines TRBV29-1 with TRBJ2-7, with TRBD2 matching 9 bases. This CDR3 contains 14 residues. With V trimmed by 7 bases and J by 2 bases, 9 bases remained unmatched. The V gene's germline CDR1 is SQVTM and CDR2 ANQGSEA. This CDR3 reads CSGISGRTTYEQYF. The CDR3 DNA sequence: TGCAGCGGCATCAGCGGGAGGACCACCTACGAGCAGTACTTC.

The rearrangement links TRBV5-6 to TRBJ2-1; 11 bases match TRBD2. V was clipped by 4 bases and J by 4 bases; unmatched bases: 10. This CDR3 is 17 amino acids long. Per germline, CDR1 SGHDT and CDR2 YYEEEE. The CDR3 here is CASSRLMGLAAYNEQFF. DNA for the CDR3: TGTGCCAGCAGCCGCTTGATGGGACTAGCGGCTTACAATGAGCAGTTCTTC.

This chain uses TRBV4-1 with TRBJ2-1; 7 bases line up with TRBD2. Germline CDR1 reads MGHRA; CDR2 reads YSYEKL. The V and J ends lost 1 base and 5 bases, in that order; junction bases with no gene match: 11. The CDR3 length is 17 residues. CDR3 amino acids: CASSQAMSRLADNEQFF. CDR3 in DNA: TGCGCCAGCAGCCAAGCAATGAGTAGGCTAGCGGACAATGAGCAGTTCTTC.

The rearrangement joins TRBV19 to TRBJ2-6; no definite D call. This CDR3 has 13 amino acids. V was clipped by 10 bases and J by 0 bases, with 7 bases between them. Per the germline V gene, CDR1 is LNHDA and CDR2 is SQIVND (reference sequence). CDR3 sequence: CATKGSGANVLTF. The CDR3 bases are TGTGCCACTAAGGGCTCTGGGGCCAACGTCCTGACTTTC.

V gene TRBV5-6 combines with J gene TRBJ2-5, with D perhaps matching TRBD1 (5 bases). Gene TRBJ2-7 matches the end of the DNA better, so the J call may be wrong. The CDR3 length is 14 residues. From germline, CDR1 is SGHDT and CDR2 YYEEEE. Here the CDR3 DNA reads TGTGCCAGCAGCTTTCCAGGGAAAGTGGGCGAGCAGTACTTC. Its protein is CASSFPGKVGEQYF.